The clone carrying this T cell receptor beta chain was seen repeatedly, ten times or more. Its target is not known. The CDR3 is cut off 3 residues early in the read; its end comes from the germline J gene. The J segment lost 5 bases and the V segment lost 5 bases, leaving 12 bases of the junction unmatched. CDR1 is SGHRS, CDR2 YFSETQ, per germline. The CDR3 has 16 residues. This sample was taken from a study of T cell clonality in common variable immunodeficiency. The repertoire was sequenced with immunoSEQ multiplex PCR; TCRdb's copy has only in-frame clones and lacks some. The repertoire shows under 45,000 clones, none seen only once; the top ten take 8% to 10%. Caucasian heritage predominated among both patients and controls. Heparinized whole blood, roughly 5 to 9 ml, came from each donor. Study-level findings and limits: CVID patient heterogeneity limited repertoire-clinical complication correlations.

The chain employs TRBV5-1 and TRBJ2-5; 10 nucleotides agree with TRBD2. The origin of this receptor is a person between 18 and 75 years old in good health. Source material: peripheral blood mononuclear cells. The sequenced CDR3 bases are TGCGCCAGCAGAAAGTCGCCTAGCGGGAGCCTGGAGACC. This sequence encodes CASRKSPSGSLET. The entire CDR3 is CASRKSPSGSLETQYF.